Following are 19 T cell receptor beta chains from one sample sequenced in a study of blood T cell repertoires in COVID-19. Generated by immunoSEQ multiplex PCR, the TCRdb table keeps only in-frame clones and is missing some. The sample has more than 300,000 clones; about 87% are singletons. The sequenced sample was peripheral blood. The receptors were sampled from a woman under 40 with COVID-19, enrolled during active disease.

This clone was seen a few times. This sequence joins TRBV28 and TRBJ1-2; 8 nucleotides match TRBD1. Germline CDR1 reads MDHEN; CDR2 reads SYDVKM. The junction had 7 bases not matched to a gene; V was cut back by 6 bases and J by 4 bases. The CDR3 covers 14 residues. The CDR3 loop is CASSPPGGSYGYTF. CDR3 in DNA: TGTGCCAGCAGCCCACCAGGGGGCAGCTATGGCTACACCTTC.

The CDR3 loop is CASSSGLGGAPTNEKLFF. CDR3 DNA: TGTGCCAGCAGCTCCGGACTCGGGGGGGCTCCAACTAATGAAAAACTGTTTTTT. This chain uses TRBV11-2 with TRBJ1-4, with D possibly TRBD1 on 6 matching bases. There are 18 residues in the CDR3. Germline CDR1 SGHAT, CDR2 FQNNGV. V was trimmed by 4 bases and J by 0 bases, leaving 18 bases between them.

The chain recombines TRBV6-5 with TRBJ2-1; tentative D call: TRBD2 (6 bases). The V and J ends lost 6 bases and 5 bases respectively, with 14 bases between them. Germline CDR1 reads MNHEY; CDR2 reads SVGAGI. CDR3 length equals 14 residues. Here the CDR3 reads CASRMGLLDNEQFF. The CDR3 region has the DNA TGTGCCAGCAGAATGGGACTCCTGGACAATGAGCAGTTCTTC.

The chain carries TRBV9 and TRBJ1-6; 8 nucleotides line up with TRBD1. Unmatched junction bases numbered 0, after V lost 3 bases and J lost 7 bases. Germline assignment: CDR1 SGDLS and CDR2 YYNGEE. This CDR3 region has 13 residues. CDR3 loop: CASSDRGNSPLHF. The CDR3 DNA sequence: TGTGCCAGCAGCGACAGGGGGAATTCACCCCTCCACTTT.

The chain employs TRBV5-1 and TRBJ1-3; D call uncertain. The germline V gene encodes CDR1 SGHRS and CDR2 YFSETQ. Trimming pared 4 bases from V and 3 bases from J, leaving 17 bases between. This CDR3 is built from 16 residues. This chain's CDR3 is CASSLVGSRYGNTIYF. DNA for the CDR3: TGCGCCAGCAGCCTAGTAGGATCTCGGTATGGAAACACCATATATTTT.

The chain carries TRBV2 and TRBJ2-3, with D hard to call. This CDR3 spans 11 amino acids. Germline V CDR1 and CDR2: SNHLY, FYNNEI. The V and J ends lost 2 bases and 7 bases respectively, with 4 bases between them. CDR3 amino acids: CASSEPNTQYF. CDR3 nucleotide sequence: TGTGCCAGCAGTGAACCCAATACGCAGTATTTT.

This clone was picked up a small number of times. CDR3 loop: CASSLNYRLSGRFNEQFF. The CDR3 nucleotides are TGTGCCAGCAGCTTAAACTATCGCCTTAGCGGGAGGTTCAATGAGCAGTTCTTC. This chain connects TRBV4-2 to TRBJ2-1, with 10 bases fitting TRBD2. Germline values: CDR1 LGHNA, CDR2 YNFKEQ. Unmatched junction bases numbered 16, after V lost 5 bases and J lost 6 bases. This CDR3 has 18 residues.

The chain couples TRBV2 to TRBJ1-5; D not certain. Germline-derived CDR1 and CDR2 are SNHLY and FYNNEI. V lost 0 bases to trimming and J lost 8 bases, with 11 bases between them. This CDR3 spans 14 amino acids. CDR3 in DNA: TGTGCCAGCAGTGAAGCGAGGGCCTGGGAGCCCCAGCATTTT. It is translated as CASSEARAWEPQHF.

This rearrangement joins TRBV6-5 to TRBJ1-5, with TRBD1 identical over 9 bases. Germline lookup yields CDR1 MNHEY and CDR2 SVGAGI. The V gene end was trimmed by 6 bases and the J gene end by 4 bases; junction bases not matched to a gene: 7. There are 15 residues in the CDR3. The DNA of the CDR3 is TGTGCCAGCAGCCGCGGGACAGGGTCGAATCAGCCCCAGCATTTT. This sequence encodes CASSRGTGSNQPQHF.

This rearrangement joins TRBV28 to TRBJ2-7, with 12 bases fitting TRBD2. Germline assignment: CDR1 MDHEN and CDR2 SYDVKM. The CDR3 runs to 15 residues. J lost 4 bases, V lost 6 bases, and 7 bases had no gene match. CDR3 residues: CASSPSGRARYEQYF. CDR3 nucleotides: TGTGCCAGCAGCCCTAGCGGGAGGGCGAGATACGAGCAGTACTTC.

J is TRBJ2-7 and V is TRBV27, with 7 bases identical to TRBD1. The CDR3 consists of 13 residues. V gave up 6 bases and J gave up 4 bases; unmatched junction bases: 6. Germline CDR1 MNHEY, CDR2 SMNVEV (reference sequence). The CDR3 is CASRTGTDYEQYF. As DNA, the CDR3 is TGTGCCAGCAGAACCGGGACAGATTACGAGCAGTACTTC.

This clone was counted between two and nine times. The chain joins TRBV10-1 to TRBJ2-1, with 13 bases fitting TRBD2. V trimming: 0 bases; J trimming: 8 bases; junction bases outside the gene matches: 7. Germline V gene sequence: CDR1 WNHNN, CDR2 SYGVQD (reference sequence). This CDR3 has 17 amino acids. The CDR3 sequence: CASSESVRTSGRYEQFF. CDR3 nucleotide sequence: TGCGCCAGCAGTGAGTCAGTGCGGACTAGCGGGAGATATGAGCAGTTCTTC.

This chain links TRBV12-5 with TRBJ2-3, with TRBD2 as a possible D gene (5 bases). V was shortened by 3 bases and J by 4 bases, with 8 bases between the two germline ends. Germline V gene lookup returns CDR1 LGHNT and CDR2 FRNRAP. This CDR3 has 13 amino acids. The CDR3 coding sequence is TGTGCTAGTGGTTTTGGGGAGTCAGATACGCAGTATTTT. Its translation is CASGFGESDTQYF.

V is TRBV10-3 and J is TRBJ1-4; D call uncertain. The CDR3 extends over 13 amino acids. V lost 4 bases and J lost 5, with 8 bases in between. Germline CDR1 ENHRY, CDR2 SYGVKD. CDR3 in amino acids: CAISAGGNEKLFF. Written as DNA, the CDR3 is TGTGCCATCAGTGCAGGAGGGAATGAAAAACTGTTTTTT.

The chain combines TRBV18 with TRBJ2-7, with 8 bases that match TRBD2. This CDR3 comprises 15 residues. The V segment lost 3 bases and the J segment 4 bases; nucleotides outside the gene matches: 8. Germline values: CDR1 KGHSH, CDR2 LQKENI. CDR3 DNA: TGTGCCAGCTCACCTCGGGAGGGAGATGGATACGAGCAGTACTTC. Amino acid sequence: CASSPREGDGYEQYF.

The V call is TRBV6-5, the J call TRBJ2-7; 7 bases are a match to TRBD1. CDR3 size: 14 residues. Losses at the gene ends were 8 bases for V and 2 bases for J; bases not matched to a gene: 9. Germline-derived CDR1 and CDR2 are MNHEY and SVGAGI. CDR3 sequence reads: CASGTALKTYEQYF. The DNA for the CDR3 is TGTGCCAGCGGGACAGCCCTAAAAACCTACGAGCAGTACTTC.

The chain carries TRBV5-1 and TRBJ2-7, with 9 bases matching TRBD2. Germline trimming cut 3 bases from V and 4 bases from J; bases unmatched to any gene: 5. Germline CDR1 SGHRS, CDR2 YFSETQ. CDR3 length equals 14 residues. The CDR3 DNA follows: TGCGCCAGCAGCTCACGTCTAGCGGGGTACGAGCAGTACTTC. Protein product: CASSSRLAGYEQYF.

The rearrangement joins TRBV15 to TRBJ2-1; perhaps TRBD2 as D (6 bases). Trimming took 1 base from V and 5 from J, leaving 12 bases between them. Germline CDR1 and CDR2: LNHNV and YYDKDF (reference sequence). The CDR3 is 15 residues long. The DNA for the CDR3 is TGTGCCACCAGCAGAGTGGGACTGGACAACAATGAGCAGTTCTTC. It yields the protein CATSRVGLDNNEQFF.

This clone was recorded only once. This chain joins TRBV5-4 and TRBJ2-2, with TRBD2 identical over 8 bases. CDR3 length equals 16 residues. Trimming removed 0 bases from V and 7 bases from J; junction bases left unmatched: 8. Germline V gene sequence: CDR1 SGHNT, CDR2 YYREEE (reference sequence). CDR3 sequence: CASSLDPGGPGGELFF. DNA of the CDR3: TGTGCCAGCAGCTTGGATCCGGGAGGGCCGGGCGGGGAGCTGTTTTTT.